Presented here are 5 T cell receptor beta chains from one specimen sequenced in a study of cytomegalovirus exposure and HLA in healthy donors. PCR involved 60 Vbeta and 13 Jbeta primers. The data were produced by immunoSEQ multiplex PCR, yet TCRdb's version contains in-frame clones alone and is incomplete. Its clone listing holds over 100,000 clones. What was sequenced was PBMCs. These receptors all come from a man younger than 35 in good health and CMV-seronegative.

In nucleotides, the CDR3 is TGTGCCAGCAGCCCCCGGACTACTTTGGACTATGGCTACACCTTC. It is translated as CASSPRTTLDYGYTF. V gene TRBV7-8 combines with J gene TRBJ1-2; D is undetermined. This CDR3 has 15 amino acids. CDR1 and CDR2 (germline): SGHVS, FQNEAQ. The V end was cut by 5 bases, the J end by 3 bases, with 16 bases between.

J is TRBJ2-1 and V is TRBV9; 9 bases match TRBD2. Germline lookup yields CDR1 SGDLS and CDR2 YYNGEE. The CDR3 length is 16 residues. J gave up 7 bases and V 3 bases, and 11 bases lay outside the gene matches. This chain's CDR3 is CASSAYLAGADNEQFF. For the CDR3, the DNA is TGTGCCAGCAGCGCCTACTTAGCGGGGGCGGATAATGAGCAGTTCTTC.

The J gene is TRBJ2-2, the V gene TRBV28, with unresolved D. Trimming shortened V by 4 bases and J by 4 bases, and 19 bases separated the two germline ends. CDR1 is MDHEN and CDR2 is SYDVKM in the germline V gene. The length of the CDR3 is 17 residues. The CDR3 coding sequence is TGTGCCAGCAGTTACGATTATGACACGACATCCACCGGGGAGCTGTTTTTT. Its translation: CASSYDYDTTSTGELFF.

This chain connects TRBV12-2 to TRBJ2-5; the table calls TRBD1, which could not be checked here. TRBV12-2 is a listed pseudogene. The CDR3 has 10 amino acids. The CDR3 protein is CASPEETQYF. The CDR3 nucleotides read TGTGCAAGTCCAGAAGAGACCCAGTACTTC.

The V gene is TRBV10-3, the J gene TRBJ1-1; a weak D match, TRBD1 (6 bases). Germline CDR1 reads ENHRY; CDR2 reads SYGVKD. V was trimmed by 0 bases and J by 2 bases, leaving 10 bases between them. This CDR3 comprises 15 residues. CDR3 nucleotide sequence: TGTGCCATCAGTGAGTCGACCAGGGGAAACACTGAAGCTTTCTTT. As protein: CAISESTRGNTEAFF.